The entry below describes one TCR beta chain. Its antigen is undetermined. This sample is drawn from a study of shared clonotypes between healthy human individuals. Trimming pared 4 bases from V and 2 bases from J, leaving 9 bases between. The length of the CDR3 is 13 residues. CDR1 and CDR2 (germline): SGHTA, FQGNSA. Study outcomes and limitations: Only a few donors were included, so the genetic and exposure-history diversity represented was limited. Estimated clonotype richness was generally higher in naive than memory subsets.

Positive CCR7 selection of CD45RO-negative cells yielded the naive CD8 cells, and terminally differentiated effector memory CD45RA+ cells were excluded. The donors were all Caucasian adults (living in Nashville, Tennessee). Assay execution took place at the deep level. The assay was immunoSEQ multiplex PCR, and TCRdb's table has in-frame clones only and misses some. The table lists some 2,000,000 clones, about 94% of them singletons. Material for sequencing was naive CD8+ T cells sorted from blood. This TCR derives from a man in his late teens or twenties in good health. The chain joins TRBV7-2 to TRBJ2-7; possibly TRBD1 for D (6 bases). CDR3 in DNA: TGTGCCAGCAGCTGGACAGAGACCTACGAGCAGTACTTC. Protein: CASSWTETYEQYF.